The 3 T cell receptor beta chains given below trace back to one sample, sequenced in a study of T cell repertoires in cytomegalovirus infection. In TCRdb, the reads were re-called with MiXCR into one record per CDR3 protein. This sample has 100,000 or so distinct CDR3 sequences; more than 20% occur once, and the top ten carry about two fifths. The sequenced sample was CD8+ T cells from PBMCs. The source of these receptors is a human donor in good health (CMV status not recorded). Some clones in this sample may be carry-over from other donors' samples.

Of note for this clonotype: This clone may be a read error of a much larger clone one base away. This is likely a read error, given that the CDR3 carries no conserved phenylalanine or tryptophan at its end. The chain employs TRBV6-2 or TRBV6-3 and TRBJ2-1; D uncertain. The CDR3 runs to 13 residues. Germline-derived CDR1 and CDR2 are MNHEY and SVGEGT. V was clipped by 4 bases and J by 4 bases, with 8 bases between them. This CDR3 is CASSSSGYNEQFS. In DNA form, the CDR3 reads TGTGCCAGCAGTTCCAGTGGGTACAATGAGCAGTTCTCC.

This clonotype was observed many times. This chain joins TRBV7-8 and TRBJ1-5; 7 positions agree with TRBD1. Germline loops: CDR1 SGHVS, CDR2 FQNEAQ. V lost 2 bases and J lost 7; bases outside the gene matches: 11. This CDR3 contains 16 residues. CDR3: CASSLNSWDSRQPQHF. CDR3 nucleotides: TGTGCCAGCAGCTTAAACAGTTGGGACAGTCGGCAGCCCCAGCATTTT.

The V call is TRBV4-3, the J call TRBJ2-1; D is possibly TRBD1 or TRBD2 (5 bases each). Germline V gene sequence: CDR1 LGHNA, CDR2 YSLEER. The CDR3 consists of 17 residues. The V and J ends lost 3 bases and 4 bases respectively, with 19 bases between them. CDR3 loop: CASSHRYRDPQYNEQFF. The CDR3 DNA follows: TGCGCCAGCAGCCATCGTTACCGGGACCCCCAGTACAATGAGCAGTTCTTC.